This TCR beta chain came from a study of blood T cells in healthy people across ages. Study-wide context: Template-switching capture recovered about one barcoded beta molecule per two T cells. Broader study findings: Long-lived donors had more naive CD4+ cells and higher diversity than aged donors. Because donor CMV status was unknown, expanded clonotype changes were possibly confounded.

In its sample, this clonotype was seen a few times. Its specificity is not known. Sample-barcoded 5' priming and a J-beta primer mix drove a second PCR of about 7 to 11 cycles. A template-switch adaptor that had 12 random nucleotides put a tag on each cDNA molecule. TCRdb itself ran the 5' RACE reads through MiXCR, one entry per CDR3 protein. This table has about 570,000 distinct CDR3 sequences, over 25% appearing once. V was trimmed by 5 bases and J by 0 bases, leaving 22 bases between them. This CDR3 has 18 amino acids. CDR1 and CDR2 from the germline V gene are SGHTA and FQGNSA. The sample was also linked to a second study, of T cells of mothers and their children.

The sequencing sample was made of blood. The chain couples TRBV7-2 to TRBJ1-1; perhaps TRBD1 as D (5 bases). This receptor was identified in a boy between 2 and 10 years old in good health. Here the CDR3 reads CASSPEVSGLSMNTEAFF. CDR3 DNA sequence: TGTGCCAGCAGCCCAGAGGTCTCGGGACTCTCTATGAACACTGAAGCTTTCTTT.